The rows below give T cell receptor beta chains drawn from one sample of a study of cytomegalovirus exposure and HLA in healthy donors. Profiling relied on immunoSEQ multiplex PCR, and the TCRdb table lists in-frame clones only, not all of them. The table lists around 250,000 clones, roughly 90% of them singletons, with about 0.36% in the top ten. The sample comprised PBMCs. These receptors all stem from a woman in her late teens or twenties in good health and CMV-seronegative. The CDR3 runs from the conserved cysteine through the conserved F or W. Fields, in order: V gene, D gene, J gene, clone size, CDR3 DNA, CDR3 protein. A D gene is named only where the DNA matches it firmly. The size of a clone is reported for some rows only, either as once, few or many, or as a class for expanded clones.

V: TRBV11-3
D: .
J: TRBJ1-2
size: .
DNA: TGTGCCAGCAGCTTGCAGAAAACTAACTATGGCTACACCTTC
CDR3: CASSLQKTNYGYTF

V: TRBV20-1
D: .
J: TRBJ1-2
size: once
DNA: TGCAGTGCTATGGCCGGCTACACCTTC
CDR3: CSAMAGYTF

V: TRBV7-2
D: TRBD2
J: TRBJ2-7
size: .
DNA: TGTGCCAGCAGCTTTGGACTAGCGGGGGTCGAGCAGTACTTC
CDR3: CASSFGLAGVEQYF

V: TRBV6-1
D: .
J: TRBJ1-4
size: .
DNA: TGTGCCAGCAGTACCGGGATCTCGTGGGAAAAACTGTTTTTT
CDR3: CASSTGISWEKLFF

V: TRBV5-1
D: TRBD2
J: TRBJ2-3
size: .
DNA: TGCGCCAGCAGCTTGGGGAGCGGGGGGGCCCAAGATACGCAGTATTTT
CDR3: CASSLGSGGAQDTQYF

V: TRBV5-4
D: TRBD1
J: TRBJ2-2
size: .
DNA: TGTGCCAGCAGCCAGACAGGGGCGAACACCGGGGAGCTGTTTTTT
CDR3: CASSQTGANTGELFF

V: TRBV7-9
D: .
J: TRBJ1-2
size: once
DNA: TGTGCCAGCAGATCAGGGATGTATGGCTACACCTTC
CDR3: CASRSGMYGYTF

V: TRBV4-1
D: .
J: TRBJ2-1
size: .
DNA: TGCGCCAGCAGAGGGGCGTCCTACAATGAGCAGTTCTTC
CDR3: CASRGASYNEQFF

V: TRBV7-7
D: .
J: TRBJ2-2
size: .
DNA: TGTGCCAGCAGGCAAGGGGCAGGGCGCACCGGGGAGCTGTTTTTT
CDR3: CASRQGAGRTGELFF

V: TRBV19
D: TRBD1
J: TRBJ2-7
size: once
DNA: TGTGCCAGTAGGCCCAGACAGGGGGCCTACGAGCAGTACTTC
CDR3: CASRPRQGAYEQYF

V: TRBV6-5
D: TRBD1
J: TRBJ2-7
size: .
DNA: TGTGCCAGCAGTTATGCGACAGGGGTTGAGCAGTACTTC
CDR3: CASSYATGVEQYF

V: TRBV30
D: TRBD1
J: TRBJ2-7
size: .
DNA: TGTGCCTGGAAGGGGGACAGGGGTTACGAGCAGTACTTC
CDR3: CAWKGDRGYEQYF

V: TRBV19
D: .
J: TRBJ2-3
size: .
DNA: TGTGCCAGTAGTCCAGCAGGGGTCGATACGCAGTATTTT
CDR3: CASSPAGVDTQYF

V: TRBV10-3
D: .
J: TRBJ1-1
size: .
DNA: TGTGCCATCAGTGATGTAGTGGGGACTAACACTGAAGCTTTCTTT
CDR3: CAISDVVGTNTEAFF

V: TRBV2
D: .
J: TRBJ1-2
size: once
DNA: .
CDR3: CASSSEVGGGTF

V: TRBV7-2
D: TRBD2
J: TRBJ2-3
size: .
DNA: TGTGCCAGCAGCGTCGGACCGGGACTAAATACGCAGTATTTT
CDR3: CASSVGPGLNTQYF

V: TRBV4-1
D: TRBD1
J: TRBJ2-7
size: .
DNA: TGCGCCAGCAGCTTCCGGGACAGGGGTAGCCTCTACGAGCAGTACTTC
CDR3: CASSFRDRGSLYEQYF

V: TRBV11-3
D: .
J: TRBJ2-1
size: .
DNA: TGTGCCAGCAGCTTAGATCTGGGCCAGGGTGATTTCTCCTACAATGAGCAGTTCTTC
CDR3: CASSLDLGQGDFSYNEQFF

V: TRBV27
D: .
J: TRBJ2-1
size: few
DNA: TGTGCCAGCAGAAAGGGGGGGCCAAACAATGAGCAGTTCTTC
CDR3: CASRKGGPNNEQFF

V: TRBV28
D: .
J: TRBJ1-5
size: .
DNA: TGTGCCAGCAGGGGCCGGGGAGGGGATAGCAATCAGCCCCAGCATTTT
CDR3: CASRGRGGDSNQPQHF

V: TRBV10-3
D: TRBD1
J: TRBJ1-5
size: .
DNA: TGTGCCATCAGTGAGGACAGGGGAAATCAGCCCCAGCATTTT
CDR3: CAISEDRGNQPQHF

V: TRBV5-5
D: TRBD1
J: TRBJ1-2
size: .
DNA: TGTGCCAGCAGCTTTGGACCCGACAGGGAGGACACCTTC
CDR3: CASSFGPDREDTF

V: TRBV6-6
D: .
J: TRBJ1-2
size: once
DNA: TGTGCCAGCAGGCACCGAACCCGACAGGACTATGGCTACACCTTC
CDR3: CASRHRTRQDYGYTF

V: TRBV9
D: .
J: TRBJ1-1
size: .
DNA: TGTGCCAGCAGCGTAGAAGCGAACACTGAAGCTTTCTTT
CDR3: CASSVEANTEAFF

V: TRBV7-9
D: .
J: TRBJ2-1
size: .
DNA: TGTGCCAGCAGCTCGCAGACAGACCGTATATACAATGAGCAGTTCTTC
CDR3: CASSSQTDRIYNEQFF

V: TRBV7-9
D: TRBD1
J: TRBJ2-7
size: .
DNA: TGTGCCAGCAGCGCGACAGGGGACGAGCAGTACTTC
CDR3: CASSATGDEQYF

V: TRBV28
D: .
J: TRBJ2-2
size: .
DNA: TGTGCCAGCAGCAGACACAGGGGAGGCGGGGAGCTGTTTTTT
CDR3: CASSRHRGGGELFF

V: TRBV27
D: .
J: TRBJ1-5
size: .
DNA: TGTGCCAGCAGTTTAACAGGTGGCAATCAGCCCCAGCATTTT
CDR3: CASSLTGGNQPQHF

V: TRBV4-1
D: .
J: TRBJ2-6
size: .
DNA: TGCGCCAGCAGCCCCCCAAAGCGCACAGGACCCTACTCTGGGGCCAACGTCCTGACTTTC
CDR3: CASSPPKRTGPYSGANVLTF